This T cell receptor beta chain was documented in a study of cytotoxic CD8 clonotypes in ibrutinib-treated CLL. Study-wide context: After a median of around 68 months, some 14 patients stayed remitted and some twelve progressed; responses had been partial in around 25 and complete in 2. Notes on the study in general: Baseline clonality, above age-matched healthy donor levels, tracked circulating CD8+ T-cell counts.

V shed 6 bases and J 0 bases; nucleotides not matched to a gene: 5. The length of the CDR3 is 16 residues. Germline assignment: CDR1 MDHEN and CDR2 SYDVKM. Some clones are missing from TCRdb's copy, which holds only in-frame ones; the method was immunoSEQ multiplex PCR. Altogether 160,000 or so clones are present, 88% being singletons, with the ten largest covering more than 2.5%. Concerning this clone itself: Its antigen is as yet unknown.

This sample comprised PBMCs, obtained at disease progression, from a patient treated with ibrutinib. The chain combines TRBV28 with TRBJ2-1, with TRBD2 identical over 10 bases. This TCR came from a human donor with chronic lymphocytic leukemia. CDR3 sequence (DNA): TGTGCCAGCAGACCCGGGACTAGCGCCTCCTACAATGAGCAGTTCTTC. Protein sequence: CASRPGTSASYNEQFF.